These 31 T cell receptor beta chains originate from one sample sequenced in a study of cytomegalovirus exposure and HLA in healthy donors. PCR primers comprised 60 Vbeta and 13 Jbeta primers. Assay: immunoSEQ multiplex PCR; the TCRdb copy retains only in-frame clones and omits some. The sample shows about 180,000 clones, about four fifths of them seen only once. Source material: PBMCs. Receptor source: a man aged 40-49 years in good health and CMV-seronegative.

J is TRBJ2-4 and V is TRBV28; D might be TRBD1 (6 bases). The CDR3 totals 16 residues. CDR1 is MDHEN and CDR2 is SYDVKM in the germline V gene. The V end lost 6 bases, the J end lost 0 bases, and 15 bases lay between the germline ends. This chain's CDR3 is CASRSPRTEAKNIQYF. Here the CDR3 DNA reads TGTGCCAGCAGATCCCCTCGGACAGAAGCCAAAAACATTCAGTACTTC.

The rearrangement joins TRBV7-2 to TRBJ2-7; 11 nucleotides agree with TRBD2. The V segment lost 6 bases and the J segment 2 bases; nucleotides outside the gene matches: 15. The CDR3 extends over 18 amino acids. Looked up from germline, CDR1 is SGHTA and CDR2 is FQGNSA. As DNA, the CDR3 is TGTGCCAGCAGTTCCCCCCCTCGGCTAGCGGGGGGCACCTACGAGCAGTACTTC. Residues: CASSSPPRLAGGTYEQYF. The full variable domain, its missing parts supplied by reference TRBV7-2 and TRBJ2-7, is GAGVSQSPSNKVTEKGKDVELRCDPISGHTALYWYRQSLGQGLEFLIYFQGNSAPDKSGLPSDRFSAERTGGSVSTLTIQRTQQEDSAVYLCASSSPPRLAGGTYEQYFGPGTRLTVT.

This chain connects TRBV21-1 to TRBJ2-5; TRBD2, the D gene given by the table, was not confirmed from the DNA. TRBV21-1 is noted as a pseudogene. The CDR3 has 14 residues. DNA for the CDR3: TGTGCCAGCAGCATAAACGGGTACCAAGAGACCCAGTACTTC. Protein: CASSINGYQETQYF.

In its sample, this clone was seen a few times. The chain links TRBV5-6 to TRBJ2-5; tentatively, D is TRBD2 (5 bases). Germline values: CDR1 SGHDT, CDR2 YYEEEE. The CDR3 contains 14 residues. V lost 6 bases to trimming and J lost 3 bases, with 15 bases between them. CDR3 protein: CASTSEDGKETQYF. CDR3 coding DNA: TGTGCCAGCACCTCGGAGGATGGGAAAGAGACCCAGTACTTC.

This clone appeared once. This chain uses TRBV9 with TRBJ1-3; D gene uncertain. Germline V gene data show CDR1 as SGDLS and CDR2 as YYNGEE. The V gene lost 3 bases and the J gene lost 3 bases, with 7 bases spanning the gap. This CDR3 is built from 13 residues. The CDR3 DNA sequence: TGTGCCAGCAGCGAGCCTTTTGGAAACACCATATATTTT. It encodes CASSEPFGNTIYF. The variable domain in full, completed from reference TRBV9 and TRBJ1-3, reads DSGVTQTPKHLITATGQRVTLRCSPRSGDLSVYWYQQSLDQGLQFLIQYYNGEERAKGNILERFSAQQFPDLHSELNLSSLELGDSALYFCASSEPFGNTIYFGEGSWLTVV.

This rearrangement joins TRBV30 to TRBJ2-2; D is possibly TRBD1 (6 bases). Germline V gives CDR1 GTSNPN, CDR2 SVGIG (reference sequence). The V and J ends lost 5 bases and 2 bases respectively, with 15 bases between them. The CDR3 is 15 residues long. The CDR3: CAWSKKTGNTGELFF. The CDR3 nucleotides read TGTGCCTGGTCTAAAAAGACAGGTAACACCGGGGAGCTGTTTTTT.

The genes are TRBV30 and TRBJ1-2; TRBD1 might be the D (6 bases). V was shortened by 1 base and J by 6 bases, with 15 bases between the two germline ends. This CDR3 spans 14 amino acids. Germline V gene data show CDR1 as GTSNPN and CDR2 as SVGIG (reference sequence). The CDR3 region is CAWSAQRGSDGYTF. CDR3 nucleotides: TGTGCCTGGAGTGCCCAGAGGGGGAGCGATGGCTACACCTTC.

The V call is TRBV11-1, the J call TRBJ1-1, with a tentative D call TRBD1 (6 bases). V dropped 10 bases and J dropped 5 bases, with 23 bases sitting between them. Germline V CDR1 and CDR2: SGHAT, FQDESV (reference sequence). The CDR3 covers 15 residues. The CDR3 coding sequence is TGTGCCACCGTCGGGAGGGGGGAGCGATGGACTGAAGCTTTCTTT. It codes for CATVGRGERWTEAFF.

The rearrangement links TRBV2 to TRBJ1-2; D gene ambiguous. Germline values: CDR1 SNHLY, CDR2 FYNNEI. V lost 5 bases and J 7 bases, leaving 8 bases between the germline ends. The CDR3 is 11 amino acids. The CDR3 bases are TGTGCCAGCAGTCAGGATGCTGGCTACACCTTC. Protein: CASSQDAGYTF.

The chain couples TRBV19 to TRBJ1-1, with 9 bases that match TRBD1. Germline V gives CDR1 LNHDA, CDR2 SQIVND (reference sequence). This CDR3 spans 17 amino acids. The V gene end was trimmed by 4 bases and the J gene end by 4 bases; junction bases not matched to a gene: 13. The CDR3 reads CASSRVRWDRVTTEAFF. CDR3 sequence (DNA): TGTGCCAGTAGTAGGGTCCGCTGGGACAGGGTTACCACTGAAGCTTTCTTT.

This rearrangement joins TRBV28 to TRBJ2-5, with TRBD2 identical over 8 bases. The CDR3 covers 14 residues. Trimming took 6 bases from V and 7 from J; bases not matched to a gene: 10. Germline-derived CDR1 and CDR2 are MDHEN and SYDVKM. The CDR3 DNA follows: TGTGCCAGCAGGGCGGGGGGTAGGTTTGGGACCCAGTACTTC. Amino acids: CASRAGGRFGTQYF.

The CDR3 region has the DNA TGTGCCAGCAGCCTTATACAGGGGAACACTGAAGCTTTCTTT. Protein sequence: CASSLIQGNTEAFF. The gene calls are TRBV7-2 and TRBJ1-1, with D perhaps TRBD1 (6 bases). CDR1 is SGHTA, CDR2 FQGNSA, per germline. The CDR3 has 14 amino acids. Trimming left V 5 bases short and J 1 base short, with 11 bases between.

This clone has a handful of counts. The same CDR3 is also encoded by other DNA sequences in this sample. The chain combines TRBV7-9 with TRBJ2-7, with a tentative D call TRBD1 (5 bases). The CDR3 is 14 residues long. The ends were cut back, 0 bases at V and 4 bases at J, with 10 bases in the middle. Germline V gene data show CDR1 as SEHNR and CDR2 as FQNEAQ (reference sequence). The CDR3 loop is CASSLAPTEYEQYF. The CDR3 nucleotides read TGTGCCAGCAGCTTAGCTCCGACAGAGTACGAGCAGTACTTC.

As DNA, the CDR3 is TGTGCCAGCTCACCATCGGAGGGCTACAATGAGCAGTTCTTC. Protein product: CASSPSEGYNEQFF. The chain recombines TRBV18 with TRBJ2-1; TRBD2 might be the D (6 bases). The length of the CDR3 is 14 residues. In germline, CDR1 is KGHSH, CDR2 LQKENI. V lost 2 bases and J 3 bases, leaving 8 bases between the germline ends.

This clone was observed a handful of times. This rearrangement joins TRBV6-1 to TRBJ1-5; 8 bases are shared with TRBD1. V was pared by 4 bases and J by 4 bases, with 9 bases of the junction left unmatched. The CDR3 loop spans 16 amino acids. Germline CDR1 and CDR2: MNHNS and SASEGT. CDR3 amino acids: CASSGLGDRFNQPQHF. In nucleotides, the CDR3 is TGTGCCAGCAGTGGGTTAGGGGACAGGTTTAATCAGCCCCAGCATTTT.

J is TRBJ2-7 and V is TRBV28, with 12 nucleotides matching TRBD1. CDR1 MDHEN and CDR2 SYDVKM come from the germline V gene. Trimming removed 3 bases from V and 6 bases from J; junction bases left unmatched: 9. The CDR3 length is 16 residues. In DNA form, the CDR3 reads TGTGCCAGCAGTTTTCGGGACAGGGGGCAGTATGGCGAGCAGTACTTC. Its protein product is CASSFRDRGQYGEQYF.

The rearrangement joins TRBV21-1 to TRBJ2-7; TRBD2 was called by the table and not checked on the DNA. TRBV21-1 represents a pseudogene. There are 15 residues in the CDR3. CDR3 DNA sequence: TGTGCCAGCAGCAAGGGCGGACTCCCAACCTACGAGCAGTACTTC. Protein sequence: CASSKGGLPTYEQYF.

The CDR3 DNA sequence: TGTGCCTGGACAGGGGACAGCTCCTATAATTCACCCCTCCACTTT. This translates into CAWTGDSSYNSPLHF. The chain couples TRBV30 to TRBJ1-6; 7 positions agree with TRBD1. Germline V gene sequence: CDR1 GTSNPN, CDR2 SVGIG (reference sequence). V was clipped by 4 bases and J by 0 bases; unmatched bases: 3. The CDR3 runs to 15 residues. The full variable domain, rest sourced from reference TRBV30 and TRBJ1-6, is SQTIHQWPATLVQPVGSPLSLECTVEGTSNPNLYWYRQAAGRGLQLLFYSVGIGQISSEVPQNLSASRPQDRQFILSSKKLLLSDSGFYLCAWTGDSSYNSPLHFGNGTRLTVT.

This clone was observed a few times. In DNA form, the CDR3 reads TGTGCCAGATCTGATACAGGGGCCAAAAACATTCAGTACTTC. It specifies CARSDTGAKNIQYF. V is TRBV5-6 and J is TRBJ2-4; maybe TRBD1 (6 bases). CDR3 length: 14 amino acids. The germline V and J ends were trimmed by 8 bases and 1 base, with 13 bases remaining between them. CDR1 and CDR2 (germline): SGHDT, YYEEEE.

The V gene is TRBV19, the J gene TRBJ2-3; possibly TRBD2 for D (6 bases). CDR1 and CDR2 (germline): LNHDA, SQIVND (reference sequence). The V end was cut by 5 bases, the J end by 2 bases, with 11 bases between. This CDR3 is 14 amino acids long. CDR3 sequence (DNA): TGTGCCAGTAGTGCGCGGGGATCCACAGATACGCAGTATTTT. Translating gives CASSARGSTDTQYF.

The chain carries TRBV7-9 and TRBJ2-1; TRBD1 is a possible D gene (6 bases). The CDR3 extends over 12 amino acids. V was clipped by 5 bases and J by 10 bases, with 12 bases between them. Germline V gives CDR1 SEHNR, CDR2 FQNEAQ (reference sequence). The CDR3 loop is CASSRDIREQFF. CDR3 DNA sequence: TGTGCCAGCAGCCGGGACATCCGAGAGCAGTTCTTC.

This chain joins TRBV19 and TRBJ2-2; 9 bases are a match to TRBD2. With V trimmed by 5 bases and J by 1 base, 2 bases remained unmatched. Germline V gene data show CDR1 as LNHDA and CDR2 as SQIVND (reference sequence). The CDR3 runs to 15 residues. The CDR3: CASSVTSGNTGELFF. Here the CDR3 DNA reads TGTGCCAGTAGTGTGACTAGCGGGAACACCGGGGAGCTGTTTTTT. Full variable domain (remainder filled in from reference TRBV19 and TRBJ2-2): DGGITQSPKYLFRKEGQNVTLSCEQNLNHDAMYWYRQDPGQGLRLIYYSQIVNDFQKGDIAEGYSVSREKKESFPLTVTSAQKNPTAFYLCASSVTSGNTGELFFGEGSRLTVL.

This rearrangement joins TRBV7-2 to TRBJ1-2, with a tentative D call TRBD1 (6 bases). Germline lookup yields CDR1 SGHTA and CDR2 FQGNSA. CDR3 size: 15 residues. Trimming removed 1 base from V and 8 bases from J, with 17 bases in between. The CDR3 nucleotides read TGTGCCAGCAGCTTAGGCCAGGGGTCCTCTTCCGGCTACACCTTC. Its translation: CASSLGQGSSSGYTF.

This clone was observed a handful of times. The gene calls are TRBV5-6 and TRBJ2-1, with 7 bases aligning to TRBD2. CDR3 length equals 15 residues. CDR1 and CDR2 (germline): SGHDT, YYEEEE. V shed 2 bases and J 2 bases; nucleotides not matched to a gene: 4. The CDR3 DNA follows: TGTGCCAGCAGCTTAGGACTAGACCCCTACAATGAGCAGTTCTTC. Its translation is CASSLGLDPYNEQFF.

This clone has only a few counts. This chain uses TRBV15 with TRBJ1-5; maybe TRBD1 (5 bases). The V end was cut by 4 bases, the J end by 4 bases, with 14 bases between. CDR3 length equals 15 residues. From germline, CDR1 is LNHNV and CDR2 YYDKDF (reference sequence). The CDR3 sequence is CATSTAGSRNQPQHF. The DNA of the CDR3 is TGTGCCACCAGCACGGCAGGGTCTCGGAATCAGCCCCAGCATTTT.

This clone turned up a few times. The gene calls are TRBV5-4 and TRBJ1-5; no definite D call. Trimming removed 7 bases at V and 4 bases at J, with 12 bases between. The CDR3 consists of 13 residues. Germline CDR1 reads SGHNT; CDR2 reads YYREEE (reference sequence). The CDR3 spells CASSDSPNQPQHF. For the CDR3, the DNA is TGTGCCAGCTCCGACTCCCCTAATCAGCCCCAGCATTTT.

The rearrangement links TRBV2 to TRBJ2-3, with TRBD2 as a possible D gene (6 bases). Germline values: CDR1 SNHLY, CDR2 FYNNEI. The V and J ends lost 8 bases and 4 bases respectively, with 16 bases between them. This CDR3 has 14 amino acids. The chain's CDR3 is CASFTSNKADTQYF. Written as DNA, the CDR3 is TGTGCCAGCTTTACTAGCAACAAGGCAGATACGCAGTATTTT.

The V call is TRBV10-3, the J call TRBJ2-7; TRBD1 agrees at 7 bases. J was trimmed by 5 bases and V by 4 bases; bases with no gene match: 8. The germline V gene has CDR1 ENHRY and CDR2 SYGVKD. The length of the CDR3 is 14 residues. CDR3 coding DNA: TGTGCCATCAGTGCGAGGTCCACAGGGGACGAGCAGTACTTC. Its translation is CAISARSTGDEQYF.

The chain combines TRBV30 with TRBJ2-2; possible D gene TRBD1, 6 bases. Germline CDR1 reads GTSNPN; CDR2 reads SVGIG (reference sequence). The CDR3 runs to 14 residues. V lost 4 bases, J lost 3 bases, and 12 bases lay in between. CDR3 in amino acids: CAWKQGSHTGELFF. CDR3 coding DNA: TGTGCCTGGAAGCAGGGGTCCCACACCGGGGAGCTGTTTTTT.

V and J are TRBV2 and TRBJ2-5; D is possibly TRBD2 (6 bases). The CDR3 consists of 15 residues. Germline CDR1 is SNHLY and CDR2 is FYNNEI. The ends were cut back, 3 bases at V and 1 base at J, with 12 bases in the middle. CDR3 amino acids: CASSEEGLPQETQYF. CDR3 DNA sequence: TGTGCCAGCAGTGAGGAGGGGTTACCCCAAGAGACCCAGTACTTC.

The chain links TRBV25-1 to TRBJ2-7; 11 bases fit TRBD1. Trimming cost V 5 bases and J 1 base; bases outside gene matches: 7. This CDR3 has 16 residues. Germline V gene sequence: CDR1 MGHDK, CDR2 SYGVNS. The CDR3 protein is CASSSLGTGGSYEQYF. The CDR3 coding sequence is TGTGCCAGCAGTTCATTAGGGACAGGGGGATCCTACGAGCAGTACTTC.